Sequencing of this T cell receptor (beta chain) was carried out in a study of long-term antiretroviral therapy in people with HIV. Version v3.0 of the immunoSEQ assay was performed at survey level. Some clones are missing from TCRdb's copy, which holds only in-frame ones; the method was immunoSEQ multiplex PCR. The data hold tens of thousands of clones, with 90% to 95% observed a single time. The CDR3 totals 14 residues. Trimming at V came to 3 bases and at J to 7 bases, leaving 9 bases not matched to a gene. Per the germline V gene, CDR1 is SGHRS and CDR2 is YFSETQ. Comments on this clone: Its antigen is unknown.

The study's findings and limits: Repertoire dominance by clones expanded before ART was seen at all time points. Increased diversity was seen after ART, yet it remained lower than in transplant donor controls.

Sequencing was performed on unsorted PBMCs, taken 3.7 years after starting antiretroviral therapy. The rearrangement uses TRBV5-1 and TRBJ2-7; 8 bases map to TRBD1. The receptor's source is a woman aged 50 to 65 with HIV. The chain's CDR3 is CASSSGQGYGEQYF. DNA of the CDR3: TGCGCCAGCAGCTCTGGACAGGGTTACGGGGAGCAGTACTTC. The full variable domain, in which reference TRBV5-1 and TRBJ2-7 provide the parts outside the CDR3, is KAGVTQTPRYLIKTRGQQVTLSCSPISGHRSVSWYQQTPGQGLQFLFEYFSETQRNKGNFPGRFSGRQFSNSRSEMNVSTLELGDSALYLCASSSGQGYGEQYFGPGTRLTVT.